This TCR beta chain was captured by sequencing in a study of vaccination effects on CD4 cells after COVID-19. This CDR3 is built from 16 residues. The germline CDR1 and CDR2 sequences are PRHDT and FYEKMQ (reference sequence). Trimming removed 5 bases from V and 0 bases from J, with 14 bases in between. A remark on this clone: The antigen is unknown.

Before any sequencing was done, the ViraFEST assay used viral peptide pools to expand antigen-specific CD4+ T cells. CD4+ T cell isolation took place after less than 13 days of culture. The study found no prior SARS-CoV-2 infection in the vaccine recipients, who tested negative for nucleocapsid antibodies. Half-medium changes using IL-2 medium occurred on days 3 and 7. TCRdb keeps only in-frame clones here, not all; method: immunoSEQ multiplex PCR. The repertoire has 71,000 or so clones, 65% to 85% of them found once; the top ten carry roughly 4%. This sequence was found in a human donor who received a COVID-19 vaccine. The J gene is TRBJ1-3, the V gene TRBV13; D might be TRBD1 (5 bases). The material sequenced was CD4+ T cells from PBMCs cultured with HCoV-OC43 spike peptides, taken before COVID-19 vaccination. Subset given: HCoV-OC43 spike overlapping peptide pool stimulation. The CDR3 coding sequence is TGTGCCAGCAGCCGACGGGACGGTGTCTCTGGAAACACCATATATTTT. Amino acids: CASSRRDGVSGNTIYF.